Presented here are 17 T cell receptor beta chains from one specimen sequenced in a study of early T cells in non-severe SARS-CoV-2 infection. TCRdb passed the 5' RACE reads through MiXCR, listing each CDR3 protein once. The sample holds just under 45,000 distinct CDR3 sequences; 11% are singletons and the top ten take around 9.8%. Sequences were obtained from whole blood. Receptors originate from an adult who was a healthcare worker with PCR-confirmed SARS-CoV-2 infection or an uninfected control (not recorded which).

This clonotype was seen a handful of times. The CDR3 bases are TGTGCTAGTGGTTTCTCCCCCGATACGCAGTATTTT. It translates to CASGFSPDTQYF. This sequence joins TRBV12-5 and TRBJ2-3; unclear D gene. Per germline, CDR1 LGHNT and CDR2 FRNRAP. V lost 3 bases and J lost 6, with 7 bases in between. The CDR3 spans 12 residues.

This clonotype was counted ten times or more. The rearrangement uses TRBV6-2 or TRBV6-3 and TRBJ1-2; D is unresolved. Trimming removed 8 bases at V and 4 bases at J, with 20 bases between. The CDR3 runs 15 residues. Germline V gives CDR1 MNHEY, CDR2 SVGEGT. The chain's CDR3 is CASFGEFDGIYGYTF. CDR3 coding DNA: TGTGCCAGCTTCGGGGAATTTGACGGGATCTATGGCTACACCTTC.

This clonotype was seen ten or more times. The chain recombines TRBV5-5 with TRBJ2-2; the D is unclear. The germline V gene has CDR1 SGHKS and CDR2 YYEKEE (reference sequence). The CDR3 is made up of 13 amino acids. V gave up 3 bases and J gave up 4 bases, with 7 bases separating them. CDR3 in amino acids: CASSYRPTGELFF. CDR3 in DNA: TGTGCCAGCAGCTACCGGCCCACCGGGGAGCTGTTTTTT.

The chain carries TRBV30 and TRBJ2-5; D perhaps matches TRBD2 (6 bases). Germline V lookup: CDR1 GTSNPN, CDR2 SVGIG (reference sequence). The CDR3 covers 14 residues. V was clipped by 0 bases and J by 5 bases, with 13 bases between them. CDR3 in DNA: TGTGCCTGGAGTGTAACGGGCCTAGCGGAGACCCAGTACTTC. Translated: CAWSVTGLAETQYF.

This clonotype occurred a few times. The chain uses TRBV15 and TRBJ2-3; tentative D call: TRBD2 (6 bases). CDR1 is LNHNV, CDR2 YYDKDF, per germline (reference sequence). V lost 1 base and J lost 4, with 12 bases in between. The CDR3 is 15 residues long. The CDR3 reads CATSRAGWGADTQYF. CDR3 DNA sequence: TGTGCCACCAGCAGAGCGGGGTGGGGGGCAGATACGCAGTATTTT.

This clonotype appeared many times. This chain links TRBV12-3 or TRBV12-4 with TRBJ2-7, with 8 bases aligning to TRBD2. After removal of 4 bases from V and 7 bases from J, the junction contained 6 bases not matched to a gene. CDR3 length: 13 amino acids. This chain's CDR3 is CASSSPGGVEQYF. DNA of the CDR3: TGTGCCAGCAGTTCCCCCGGGGGGGTTGAGCAGTACTTC.

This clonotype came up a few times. The DNA of the CDR3 is TGTGCCAGCAGTTCGGGACAGGGAACGGAAGCTTTCTTT. Protein product: CASSSGQGTEAFF. The chain links TRBV6-2 or TRBV6-3 to TRBJ1-1, with 9 bases lining up with TRBD1. The CDR3 sequence is 13 residues long. Germline V lookup: CDR1 MNHEY, CDR2 SVGEGT. V was clipped by 4 bases and J by 8 bases; unmatched bases: 5.

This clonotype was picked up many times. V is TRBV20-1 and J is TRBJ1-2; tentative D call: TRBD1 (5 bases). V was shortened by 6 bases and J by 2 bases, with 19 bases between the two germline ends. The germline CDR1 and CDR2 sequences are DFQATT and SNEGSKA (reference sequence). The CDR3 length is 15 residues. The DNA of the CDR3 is TGCAGTGCCAGGGAATCCGGGACGGCAAACTATGGCTACACCTTC. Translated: CSARESGTANYGYTF.

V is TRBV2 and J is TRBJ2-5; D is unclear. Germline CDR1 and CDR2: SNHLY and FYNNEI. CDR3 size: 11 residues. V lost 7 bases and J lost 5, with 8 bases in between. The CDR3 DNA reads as TGTGCCAGCAAATCGGAGGAGACCCAGTACTTC. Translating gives CASKSEETQYF.

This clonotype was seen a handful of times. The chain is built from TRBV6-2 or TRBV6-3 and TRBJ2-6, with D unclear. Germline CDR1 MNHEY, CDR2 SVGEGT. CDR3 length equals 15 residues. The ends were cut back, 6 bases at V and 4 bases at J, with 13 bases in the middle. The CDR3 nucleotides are TGTGCCAGCAGCCCACCCGGAGCCGGGGCCAACGTCCTGACTTTC. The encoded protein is CASSPPGAGANVLTF.

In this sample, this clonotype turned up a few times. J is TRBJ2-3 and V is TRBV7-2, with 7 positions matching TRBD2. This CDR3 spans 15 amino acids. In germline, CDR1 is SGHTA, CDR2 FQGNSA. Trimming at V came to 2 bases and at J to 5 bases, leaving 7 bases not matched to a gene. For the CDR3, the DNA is TGTGCCAGCAGCTTACTGGGGGGGAAGGAAGATACGCAGTATTTT. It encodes CASSLLGGKEDTQYF.

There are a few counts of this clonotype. The CDR3 DNA is TGTGCCAGCAGCCAAGTGTACGGGGTTGAAGCTTTCTTT. It codes for CASSQVYGVEAFF. This chain connects TRBV4-2 to TRBJ1-1; D is unclear. Germline values: CDR1 LGHNA, CDR2 YNFKEQ. The length of the CDR3 is 13 residues. Trimming removed 1 base at V and 7 bases at J, with 10 bases between.

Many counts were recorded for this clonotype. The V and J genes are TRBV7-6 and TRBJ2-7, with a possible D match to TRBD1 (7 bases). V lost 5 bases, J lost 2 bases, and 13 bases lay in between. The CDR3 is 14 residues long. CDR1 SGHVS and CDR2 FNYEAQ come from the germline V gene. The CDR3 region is CASSAGQRAYEQYF. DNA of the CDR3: TGTGCCAGCAGCGCGGGACAGAGGGCCTACGAGCAGTACTTC. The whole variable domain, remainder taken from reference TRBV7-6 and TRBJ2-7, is GAGVSQSPRYKVTKRGQDVALRCDPISGHVSLYWYRQALGQGPEFLTYFNYEAQQDKSGLPNDRFSAERPEGSISTLTIQRTEQRDSAMYRCASSAGQRAYEQYFGPGTRLTVT.

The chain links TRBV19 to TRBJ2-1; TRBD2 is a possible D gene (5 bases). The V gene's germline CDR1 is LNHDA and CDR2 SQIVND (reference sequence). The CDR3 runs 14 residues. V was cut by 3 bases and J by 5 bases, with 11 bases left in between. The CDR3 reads CASSISVRDNEQFF. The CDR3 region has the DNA TGTGCCAGTAGTATTAGCGTGAGGGACAATGAGCAGTTCTTC.

The CDR3 reads CSVRGGPETQYF. The CDR3 region has the DNA TGCAGCGTTAGGGGGGGCCCGGAGACCCAGTACTTC. The rearrangement uses TRBV29-1 and TRBJ2-5, with D perhaps matching TRBD2 (7 bases). The CDR3 runs 12 residues. V was trimmed by 5 bases and J by 5 bases, leaving 12 bases between them. Germline CDR1 SQVTM, CDR2 ANQGSEA.

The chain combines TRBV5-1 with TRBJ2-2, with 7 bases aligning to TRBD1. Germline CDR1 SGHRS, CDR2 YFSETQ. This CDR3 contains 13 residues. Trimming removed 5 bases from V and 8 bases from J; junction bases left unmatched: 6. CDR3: CASSYRGTGELFF. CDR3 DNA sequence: TGCGCCAGCAGTTACAGGGGTACTGGGGAGCTGTTTTTT.

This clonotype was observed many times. The CDR3 DNA reads as TGCAGTGCTAGAGATACTTGGGGGCCCTATGGCTACACCTTC. Protein sequence: CSARDTWGPYGYTF. This rearrangement joins TRBV20-1 to TRBJ1-2, with TRBD1 as a possible D gene (6 bases). This CDR3 contains 14 residues. Trimming stripped 0 bases from V and 4 bases from J, with 12 bases between. Looked up from germline, CDR1 is DFQATT and CDR2 is SNEGSKA (reference sequence).